This T cell receptor (beta chain) comes out of a study of blood T cell repertoires in COVID-19. Measured with immunoSEQ multiplex PCR; TCRdb has only the in-frame clones, and not every one. The data show 150,000 or so clones, 87% seen once. The CDR3 is 17 residues long. V gave up 1 base and J gave up 6 bases; unmatched junction bases: 8. The germline V gene encodes CDR1 MGHRA and CDR2 YSYEKL. Sequenced sample: PBMCs or T cells enriched from blood (not recorded which). The clonotype comes from a woman between 35 and 50 years old who had been exposed to COVID-19. The V call is TRBV4-1, the J call TRBJ2-7; 14 bases fit TRBD2. CDR3 bases: TGCGCCAGCAGCCAAGTGGGACTAGCGGGAGATTTCCCCGAGCAGTACTTC. This translates into CASSQVGLAGDFPEQYF.